This is a list of T cell receptor beta chains from one sample in a study of blood T cell repertoires in acute mononucleosis. The method was immunoSEQ multiplex PCR; TCRdb's version includes in-frame clones alone and lacks a portion of them. The profile shows approximately 1,500 clones, approximately 25% of them singletons. This material consisted of EBV GLC epitope tetramer+ CD8+ T cells sorted from PBMCs, taken during convalescence from infectious mononucleosis. These TCRs come from a woman aged 18 to 35 with infectious mononucleosis caused by EBV. Each CDR3 is given with its conserved first and last residue. D genes are given only for firm matches. Part of the rows lack a size; the others show once, few, many or a class for expanded clones.

CDR3 protein	CDR3 DNA	V gene	J gene	clone size	CDR3 length	D gene
CASSPTSGSGDTQYF	TGTGCCAGCAGCCCGACCAGCGGGAGTGGCGATACGCAGTATTTT	TRBV9	TRBJ2-3	.	15	TRBD2
CSVVGQANTEAFF	TGCAGCGTGGTGGGACAGGCTAACACTGAAGCTTTCTTT	TRBV29-1	TRBJ1-1	.	13	TRBD1
CASSGEGLAVYNEQFF	TGTGCCAGCAGCGGGGAAGGACTAGCGGTCTACAATGAGCAGTTCTTC	TRBV7-8	TRBJ2-1	large	16	TRBD2
CASSPPDSGLVYNEQFF	TGTGCCAGCAGCCCCCCGGACTCCGGACTAGTTTACAATGAGCAGTTCTTC	TRBV2	TRBJ2-1	many	17	TRBD2
CASSDDDRQVNYGYTF	TGTGCCAGCAGCGACGACGACCGACAGGTTAACTATGGCTACACCTTC	TRBV7-8	TRBJ1-2	.	16	.
CASSWNYEQYF	TGTGCCAGCAGCTGGAACTACGAGCAGTACTTC	TRBV5-4	TRBJ2-7	many	11	.
CASSPTSGSIYEQYF	TGTGCCAGCAGCCCCACTAGCGGGAGTATCTACGAGCAGTACTTC	TRBV9	TRBJ2-7	few	15	TRBD2
CASSLALGGPSYGYTF	TGTGCCAGCAGTTTAGCGCTTGGGGGACCCAGCTATGGCTACACCTTC	TRBV23-1	TRBJ1-2	few	16	.
CSVAGTLTDTQYF	TGCAGCGTTGCCGGGACCCTCACAGATACTCAGTATTTT	TRBV29-1	TRBJ2-3	.	13	.
CASQNGTVTPGSCFF	.	TRBV2	TRBJ2-2	once	15	.
CASSLALGGHEQYF	TGCGCCAGCAGCTTGGCCCTCGGGGGCCACGAGCAGTACTTC	TRBV5-1	TRBJ2-7	hyperexpanded	14	.
CASSSSTVMNTEAFF	TGTGCCAGTAGTTCATCGACGGTCATGAACACTGAAGCTTTCTTT	TRBV19	TRBJ1-1	large	15	.
CAISYPGSGKDTQYF	TGTGCCATCAGTTACCCCGGGAGCGGGAAAGATACGCAGTATTTT	TRBV10-3	TRBJ2-3	.	15	TRBD2
CASRRLAETYEQYF	TGTGCCAGCAGAAGACTAGCGGAAACCTACGAGCAGTACTTC	TRBV6-1	TRBJ2-7	many	14	TRBD2
CASRPLGRTYNEQFF	TGTGCCAGCAGGCCACTAGGGCGGACGTACAATGAGCAGTTCTTC	TRBV28	TRBJ2-1	few	15	.
CASQNGTSQDTQYF	TGTGCCAGCCAGAACGGGACTAGCCAAGATACGCAGTATTTT	TRBV2	TRBJ2-3	.	14	TRBD2
CSVLPGLNEQFF	TGCAGCGTTTTACCGGGACTCAATGAGCAGTTCTTC	TRBV29-1	TRBJ2-1	.	12	.
CARRQSPGGIQYF	TGTGCCAGACGCCAGTCTCCCGGGGGCATTCAGTACTTC	TRBV14	TRBJ2-4	.	13	.
CASSSQGSPNFGYTF	TGTGCCAGCAGCTCCCAGGGGTCGCCAAACTTTGGCTACACCTTC	TRBV7-8	TRBJ1-2	.	15	.
CSVAGTRTDTVFF	TGCAGCGTTGCCGGGACCCGCACAGATACGGTGTTTTTT	TRBV29-1	TRBJ2-3	.	13	.
CASSPTSGSVYEQYF	TGTGCCAGCAGCCCGACTAGCGGGAGTGTCTACGAGCAGTACTTC	TRBV7-8	TRBJ2-7	many	15	TRBD2
CASSEGDVGDTQYF	TGTGCCAGCAGTGAGGGGGACGTCGGGGATACGCAGTATTTT	TRBV2	TRBJ2-3	medium-sized	14	.
CCVEGVGAGDTF	TGCTGCGTTGAAGGGGTGGGGGCTGGGGACACCTTC	TRBV29-1	TRBJ1-2	many	12	.
CACSLSLAATAYEQYF	TGTGCCTGCAGTTTATCGTTAGCGGCTACAGCCTACGAGCAGTACTTC	TRBV27	TRBJ2-7	few	16	.
CASSDDDRQVNYGYTF	TGTGCCAGCAGCGACGACGACCGACAGGTTAACTATGGCTACACCTTC	TRBV7-9	TRBJ1-2	.	16	.